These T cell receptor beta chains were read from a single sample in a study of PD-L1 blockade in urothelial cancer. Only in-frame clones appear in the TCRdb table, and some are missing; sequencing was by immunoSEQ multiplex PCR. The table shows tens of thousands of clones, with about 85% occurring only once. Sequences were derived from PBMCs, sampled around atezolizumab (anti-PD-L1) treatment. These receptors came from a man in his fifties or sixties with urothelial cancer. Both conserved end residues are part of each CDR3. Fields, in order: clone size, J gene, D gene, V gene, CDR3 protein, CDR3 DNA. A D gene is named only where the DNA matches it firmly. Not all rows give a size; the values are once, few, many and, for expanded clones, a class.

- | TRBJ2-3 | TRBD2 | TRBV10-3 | CAISESGRIAGGTDTQYF | TGTGCCATCAGTGAGTCGGGCCGAATAGCGGGGGGCACAGATACGCAGTATTTT
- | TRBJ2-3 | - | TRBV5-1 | CASSYRQRTSTDTQYF | TGCGCCAGCAGCTACCGACAGAGAACTAGCACAGATACGCAGTATTTT
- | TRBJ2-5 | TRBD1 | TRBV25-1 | CASSAQGTGKETQYF | TGTGCCAGCAGTGCTCAGGGGACAGGAAAAGAGACCCAGTACTTC
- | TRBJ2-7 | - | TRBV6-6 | CASSSPGHSSYEQYF | TGTGCCAGCAGTTCTCCGGGACATAGCTCCTACGAGCAGTACTTC
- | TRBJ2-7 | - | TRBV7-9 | CASSLVWSYEQYF | TGTGCCAGCAGCTTAGTTTGGAGCTACGAGCAGTACTTC
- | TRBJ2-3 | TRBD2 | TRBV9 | CASSLLPGTSGGAPYSDTQYF | TGTGCCAGCAGCCTCCTCCCCGGGACTAGCGGGGGGGCACCATATTCCGATACGCAGTATTTT
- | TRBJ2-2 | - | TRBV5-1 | CASMETGNTGELFF | TGCGCCAGCATGGAGACAGGGAACACCGGGGAGCTGTTTTTT
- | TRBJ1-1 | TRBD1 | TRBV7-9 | CASWRQGENTEAFF | TGTGCCAGCTGGCGACAGGGAGAGAACACTGAAGCTTTCTTT
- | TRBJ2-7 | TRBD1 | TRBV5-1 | CASRLKDRDHEQYF | TGCGCCAGCAGATTAAAGGACAGGGACCACGAGCAGTACTTC
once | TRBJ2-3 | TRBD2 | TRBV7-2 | CASSPWGGTDTQYF | TGTGCCAGCAGCCCATGGGGGGGGACAGATACGCAGTATTTT
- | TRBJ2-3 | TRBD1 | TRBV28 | CATQTGGGTDTQYF | TGTGCCACCCAGACAGGGGGCGGGACAGATACGCAGTATTTT
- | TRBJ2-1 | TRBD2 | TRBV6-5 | CASSSQRGGREQFF | TGTGCCAGCAGTTCTCAGCGGGGGGGCAGGGAGCAGTTCTTC
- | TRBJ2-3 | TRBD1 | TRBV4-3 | CASSQLTGGFLSTDTQYF | TGCGCCAGCAGCCAATTGACAGGGGGGTTCCTAAGCACAGATACGCAGTATTTT
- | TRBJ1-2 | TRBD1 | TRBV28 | CASSSLRDSLF | TGTGCCAGCAGTTCCCTCCGGGACAGCCTCTTC
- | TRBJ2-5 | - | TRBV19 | CASSTGFGETQYF | TGTGCCAGTAGTACAGGGTTTGGGGAGACCCAGTACTTC
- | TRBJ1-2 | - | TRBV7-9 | CASSSGGGDHGYTF | TGTGCCAGCAGCTCTGGGGGAGGGGACCATGGCTACACCTTC
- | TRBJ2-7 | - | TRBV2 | CASRRLDGPYEQYF | TGTGCCAGCAGAAGACTAGACGGCCCCTACGAGCAGTACTTC
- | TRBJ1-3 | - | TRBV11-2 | CASSLVRDLAGNTIYF | TGTGCCAGCAGCTTAGTCAGAGACTTGGCTGGAAACACCATATATTTT
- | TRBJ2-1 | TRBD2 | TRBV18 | CASSPPGGIRSYNEQFF | TGTGCCAGCTCACCGCCGGGAGGCATCCGCTCCTACAATGAGCAGTTCTTC
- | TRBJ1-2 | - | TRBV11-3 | CASSLGQFYGYTF | TGTGCCAGCAGCTTAGGACAGTTCTATGGCTACACCTTC
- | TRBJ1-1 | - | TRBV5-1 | CASSRLEAGARTEAFF | TGCGCCAGCAGCAGACTGGAGGCGGGGGCAAGGACTGAAGCTTTCTTT
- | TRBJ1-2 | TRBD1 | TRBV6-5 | CASTLQGALGYTF | TGTGCCAGCACCCTGCAGGGGGCTCTAGGCTACACCTTC
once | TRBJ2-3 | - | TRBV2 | CASRGGGPDTQYF | TGTGCCAGCAGAGGGGGGGGGCCAGATACGCAGTATTTT
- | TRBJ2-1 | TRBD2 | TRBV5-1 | CASSLDGLAGYNEQFF | TGCGCCAGCAGCTTGGACGGACTAGCGGGTTACAATGAGCAGTTCTTC
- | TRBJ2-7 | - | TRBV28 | CASRLSVIDSSYEQYF | TGTGCCAGCAGACTCTCGGTGATCGACAGCTCCTACGAGCAGTACTTC
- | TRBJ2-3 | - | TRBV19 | CASSVGGQSTDTQYF | TGTGCCAGTAGTGTGGGGGGGCAAAGCACAGATACGCAGTATTTT
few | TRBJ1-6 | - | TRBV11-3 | CASSITYNSPLHF | TGTGCCAGCAGTATTACATATAATTCACCCCTCCACTTT